Below, 9 T cell receptor beta chains from the same sample are listed, as sequenced in a study of blood T cell repertoires in COVID-19. This table comes from immunoSEQ multiplex PCR, and its TCRdb copy is limited to in-frame clones, with some not included. The data show some 260,000 clones, with roughly 90% seen just once and about 6.9% held by the top ten. Material: PBMCs or T cells enriched from blood (not recorded which). The receptor set was obtained from a woman between 25 and 40 years old with acute COVID-19.

The chain links TRBV2 to TRBJ1-2, with 7 bases lining up with TRBD1. CDR1 and CDR2 from the germline V gene are SNHLY and FYNNEI. The trim removed 5 bases at V and 1 base at J, leaving 7 bases unmatched. The CDR3 is 15 residues long. The CDR3 sequence: CASSQETGFNYGYTF. The CDR3 DNA is TGTGCCAGCAGTCAAGAGACAGGGTTTAACTATGGCTACACCTTC.

This chain uses TRBV7-8 with TRBJ2-5; 7 bases match TRBD2. CDR1 and CDR2 (germline): SGHVS, FQNEAQ. The V gene end was trimmed by 2 bases and the J gene end by 4 bases; junction bases not matched to a gene: 25. The CDR3 has 21 amino acids. The CDR3 coding sequence is TGTGCCAGCAGCTTATTCGGTTGGCGGGAGTTCGAATCGGAAGACCGAGAGACCCAGTACTTC. It codes for CASSLFGWREFESEDRETQYF.

The V gene is TRBV6-5, the J gene TRBJ2-7, with D perhaps matching TRBD2 (7 bases). The CDR3 covers 15 residues. Germline lookup yields CDR1 MNHEY and CDR2 SVGAGI. V gave up 6 bases and J gave up 4 bases, with 19 bases separating them. Written as DNA, the CDR3 is TGTGCCAGCAGCCCCTTTGCGGGGGCTTCTTACGAGCAGTACTTC. Encoded protein: CASSPFAGASYEQYF.

This clone was picked up one time. This chain uses TRBV4-3 with TRBJ1-2; 8 bases agree with TRBD1. In germline, CDR1 is LGHNA, CDR2 YSLEER. The CDR3 runs 16 residues. J was trimmed by 4 bases and V by 1 base; bases with no gene match: 8. The CDR3 region has the DNA TGCGCCAGCAGCCAAGTCCCCGGACAGGGATCCTATGGCTACACCTTC. This translates into CASSQVPGQGSYGYTF.

CDR3 residues: CASSYPRDRGSTGNQPQHF. The DNA for the CDR3 is TGTGCCAGCAGTTACCCTCGGGACAGGGGGTCTACGGGCAATCAGCCCCAGCATTTT. The chain employs TRBV6-2 or TRBV6-3 and TRBJ1-5, with TRBD1 matching over 11 bases. CDR3 size: 19 residues. In germline, CDR1 is MNHEY, CDR2 SVGEGT. V shed 2 bases and J 2 bases; nucleotides not matched to a gene: 11.

The rearrangement joins TRBV2 to TRBJ2-1; 8 bases are a match to TRBD1. The CDR3 totals 15 residues. Germline V gene data show CDR1 as SNHLY and CDR2 as FYNNEI. With 5 bases clipped from V and 5 bases from J, the junction kept 8 bases outside the gene matches. CDR3 region: CASSSGGLTHNEQFF. CDR3 DNA sequence: TGTGCCAGCAGTTCAGGGGGCTTGACACACAATGAGCAGTTCTTC.

The chain combines TRBV6-5 with TRBJ2-7; 7 bases align to TRBD1. The V gene's germline CDR1 is MNHEY and CDR2 SVGAGI. The CDR3 length is 13 residues. Unmatched junction bases numbered 10, after V lost 10 bases and J lost 4 bases. The CDR3 spells CATQDRSVYEQYF. In nucleotides, the CDR3 is TGTGCCACCCAGGACAGGTCGGTTTACGAGCAGTACTTC.

This chain connects TRBV7-3 to TRBJ2-1; D is unclear. Germline values: CDR1 SGHTA, CDR2 FQGTGA. Trimming cost V 6 bases and J 5 bases, with 17 bases left between them. CDR3 size: 15 residues. The CDR3 loop is CASSYDSLQNNEQFF. CDR3 sequence (DNA): TGTGCCAGCAGTTACGACTCCCTCCAAAACAATGAGCAGTTCTTC.

The chain joins TRBV7-3 to TRBJ2-6; 7 bases are shared with TRBD1. This CDR3 contains 16 residues. Germline-derived CDR1 and CDR2 are SGHTA and FQGTGA. The trim removed 6 bases at V and 1 base at J, leaving 6 bases unmatched. CDR3 protein: CASSPDRVSGANVLTF. CDR3 nucleotide sequence: TGTGCCAGCAGTCCAGACAGGGTATCTGGGGCCAACGTCCTGACTTTC.